These T cell receptor beta chains were read from a single sample in a study of STAT5B mutations in CD4+ large granular lymphocyte leukemia. Clones were read by immunoSEQ multiplex PCR, and TCRdb kept only the in-frame ones, dropping some. The table shows approximately 20,000 clones, with 70% occurring only once. Material for sequencing was CD4+ T cells from blood buffy coats. All receptors derive from a human donor in good health. Both conserved end residues are part of each CDR3. Fields, in order: clone size, J gene, D gene, V gene, CDR3 DNA, CDR3 protein. D genes are given only for firm matches. Size is stated for part of the rows, as once, few or many counts, or as a class when the clone is expanded.

. | TRBJ1-3 | . | TRBV4-3 | TGCGCCAGCAGCCAAGATTTAAGGGGAACTGGAAACACCATATATTTT | CASSQDLRGTGNTIYF
. | TRBJ2-5 | TRBD2 | TRBV9 | TGTGCCAGCAGCTCCCGCCCGGGGCAGCGGGAGGGCCGAGAGACCCAGTACTTC | CASSSRPGQREGRETQYF
. | TRBJ2-5 | . | TRBV5-4 | TGTGCCAGCAGCTTGGTGTCCACCCAAGAGACCCAGTACTTC | CASSLVSTQETQYF
. | TRBJ2-5 | . | TRBV5-6 | TGTGCCAGCAGCACACTAGCAACCCCAGAGACCCAGTACTTC | CASSTLATPETQYF
. | TRBJ1-2 | . | TRBV7-3 | TGTGCCAGCAGCTTGACAGCGGGAACTTATGGCTACACCTTC | CASSLTAGTYGYTF
. | TRBJ2-7 | . | TRBV30 | TGTGCCTGGAGCGCCTTTGGGGAGCAGTACTTC | CAWSAFGEQYF
few | TRBJ2-5 | TRBD1 | TRBV7-2 | TGTGCCAGCAGCTTAGTGTCAGGGGGAGAGACCCAGTACTTC | CASSLVSGGETQYF
. | TRBJ2-3 | . | TRBV5-4 | TGTGCCAGCAGCTTGGCCGGTAGCAGGTCGGTCGTGAATACGCAGTATTTT | CASSLAGSRSVVNTQYF
. | TRBJ1-1 | . | TRBV7-9 | TGTGCCAGCACCTCGGGAGGGTTAGAGAACACTGAAGCTTTCTTT | CASTSGGLENTEAFF
. | TRBJ2-3 | TRBD2 | TRBV29-1 | TGCAGCTTCCGGACTAGCGGAGATACGCAGTATTTT | CSFRTSGDTQYF
. | TRBJ2-5 | . | TRBV15 | TGTGCCACCAGCAGAGATGTGACGGAGACCCAGTACTTC | CATSRDVTETQYF
. | TRBJ1-2 | . | TRBV7-8 | TGTGCTAGCGGGGAAGGGACCTACTATGGCTACACCTTC | CASGEGTYYGYTF
once | TRBJ1-6 | . | TRBV4-1 | TGCGCCAGCAGCCACGGAAGCTCCTATAATTCACCCCTCCACTTT | CASSHGSSYNSPLHF
. | TRBJ1-1 | . | TRBV7-9 | TGTGCCAGCAGCTTAGTTCAGAACACTGAAGCTTTCTTT | CASSLVQNTEAFF
once | TRBJ2-2 | . | TRBV19 | TGTGCCAGTAGTCCTCCGGGGGGCCGAACCGGGGAGCTGTTTTTT | CASSPPGGRTGELFF
. | TRBJ2-5 | . | TRBV5-6 | TGTGCCAGCAGCTTGGGGCTCAAAGAGACCCAGTACTTC | CASSLGLKETQYF
. | TRBJ2-5 | TRBD2 | TRBV4-3 | TGCGCCAGCAGCCAAGATCCCAGCGGGGGGGCCGTGAAGACCCAGTACTTC | CASSQDPSGGAVKTQYF
few | TRBJ1-4 | TRBD1 | TRBV7-9 | TGTGCCAGCAGCCGGGACAGGGGTAATGAAAAACTGTTTTTT | CASSRDRGNEKLFF
. | TRBJ2-5 | TRBD2 | TRBV5-1 | TGCGCCAGCAGCTTGGTAGCGGGAGACCAAGAGACCCAGTACTTC | CASSLVAGDQETQYF
. | TRBJ1-5 | . | TRBV19 | TGTGCCAGTAGTACAGGGGGCAATCAGCCCCAGCATTTT | CASSTGGNQPQHF
. | TRBJ2-1 | TRBD2 | TRBV7-2 | TGTGCCAGCAGCACAACTAGCGGGGGGGCTAGAGGGGGTGAGCAGTTCTTC | CASSTTSGGARGGEQFF
. | TRBJ1-2 | TRBD1 | TRBV6-6 | TGTGCCAGCAGCCCACAGGGGGCCACGCGGGGCTACACCTTC | CASSPQGATRGYTF
. | TRBJ2-3 | . | TRBV7-2 | TGTGCCAGCAGCGCACAGGGACCTGGGAAGACGCAGTATTTT | CASSAQGPGKTQYF
. | TRBJ2-5 | . | TRBV2 | TGTGCCAGCACCTGGGAGACCCAGTACTTC | CASTWETQYF
. | TRBJ2-7 | . | TRBV27 | TGTGCCAGCAGTTTAAAGAAGGTTGGGTACGAGCAGTACTTC | CASSLKKVGYEQYF
. | TRBJ2-1 | TRBD2 | TRBV4-2 | TGTGCCAGCAGCCCTGAGGCGGTAGCGGCGGCGGGGGATGAGCAGTTCTTC | CASSPEAVAAAGDEQFF
. | TRBJ2-3 | TRBD1 | TRBV19 | TGTGCCAGTAGTAAAATTACAGGGGGGAGCACAGATACGCAGTATTTT | CASSKITGGSTDTQYF
few | TRBJ1-1 | . | TRBV2 | TGTGCCAGCAGTCAAGTTGAGAACACTGAAGCTTTCTTT | CASSQVENTEAFF
. | TRBJ2-5 | . | TRBV19 | TGTGCCAGTAGTCCCCCGAGGTCATCGGAGACCCAGTACTTC | CASSPPRSSETQYF
. | TRBJ2-7 | . | TRBV7-9 | TGTGCCAGCAGCGCGGACACCAGCTCCTACGAGCAGTACTTC | CASSADTSSYEQYF
. | TRBJ1-2 | . | TRBV5-6 | TGTGCCAGCAGCTTGGTGACGGCGGGAGGGTATGGCTACACCTTC | CASSLVTAGGYGYTF
. | TRBJ2-5 | . | TRBV5-1 | TGCGCCAGCAGCTTGGCCACGCATTCAGAGACCCAGTACTTC | CASSLATHSETQYF
. | TRBJ2-7 | . | TRBV27 | TGTGCCAGCAGTTTATCGGAGGGAGTCGGCTACGAGCAGTACTTC | CASSLSEGVGYEQYF
. | TRBJ1-1 | . | TRBV11-3 | TGTGCCAGCAGCTTAGATGGGGGGATGAACACTGAAGCTTTCTTT | CASSLDGGMNTEAFF
. | TRBJ1-3 | . | TRBV5-1 | TGCGCCAGCAGCTTGGAGGGGGGGCCTGGAAACACCATATATTTT | CASSLEGGPGNTIYF
. | TRBJ2-7 | . | TRBV11-2 | TGTGCCAGCAGCTTACAAAGGGGGGGAGAGCAGTACTTC | CASSLQRGGEQYF
. | TRBJ1-3 | . | TRBV5-4 | TGTGCCAGCAGCTCACAACAGGGAGATGGAAACACCATATATTTT | CASSSQQGDGNTIYF
. | TRBJ1-6 | TRBD1 | TRBV5-5 | TGTGCCAGCAGCCCCGGGACAGATAATTCACCCCTCCACTTT | CASSPGTDNSPLHF
. | TRBJ2-1 | TRBD2 | TRBV19 | TGTGCCAGTAGCTATCTAGCGGGGATGGGTGGGGATGAGCAGTTCTTC | CASSYLAGMGGDEQFF
. | TRBJ1-3 | . | TRBV30 | TGTGCCTGGAGTTTGTATTCTGGATCGTATGGAAACACCATATATTTT | CAWSLYSGSYGNTIYF
. | TRBJ2-5 | TRBD2 | TRBV5-1 | TGCGCCAGCAGCTCTAGCGGGGGGGAGACCCAGTACTTC | CASSSSGGETQYF
. | TRBJ2-5 | TRBD2 | TRBV7-8 | TGTGCCAGCAGCTTAGGAGATGTGGCGGGGGGGTCCCAAGAGACCCAGTACTTC | CASSLGDVAGGSQETQYF
once | TRBJ2-3 | . | TRBV7-2 | TGTGCCAGCATATGGGGAATTGGGACAGATACGCAGTATTTT | CASIWGIGTDTQYF
. | TRBJ1-2 | TRBD1 | TRBV20-1 | TGCAGTGCGGTACAGGGGGGAGGCTACACCTTC | CSAVQGGGYTF
few | TRBJ1-2 | TRBD1 | TRBV5-1 | TGCGCCAGCAGCTTGGGGGGGACAGGGGCCCACTATGGCTACACCTTC | CASSLGGTGAHYGYTF
. | TRBJ2-6 | . | TRBV9 | TGTGCCAGCAGGAGCAGAAGGGCCAGCGGTTCCTCTGGGGCCAACGTCCTGACTTTC | CASRSRRASGSSGANVLTF
. | TRBJ2-5 | TRBD2 | TRBV30 | TGTGCCTCCCAGAAAGGAGAAGCGGGAGGATTGGAGACCCAGTACTTC | CASQKGEAGGLETQYF
few | TRBJ1-5 | TRBD1 | TRBV6-5 | TGTGCCAGCAGTTCCCGACAGGGAGGTCGCAATCAGCCCCAGCATTTT | CASSSRQGGRNQPQHF
. | TRBJ2-5 | . | TRBV28 | TGTGCCAGCAGTTCGGAACAGGGAAGTGTTCGGGAGACCCAGTACTTC | CASSSEQGSVRETQYF
. | TRBJ1-2 | TRBD1 | TRBV6-1 | TGTGCCAGCCGAGGCGGACAGGGAGGATATGGCTACACCTTC | CASRGGQGGYGYTF
. | TRBJ2-2 | . | TRBV7-2 | TGTGCCAGCAGCCCAGAGCTCGAGGCCGGGGAGCTGTTTTTT | CASSPELEAGELFF
. | TRBJ2-1 | TRBD1 | TRBV11-3 | TGTGCCAGCAGCCCCAGGGGGAAGGACAATGAGCAGTTCTTC | CASSPRGKDNEQFF
few | TRBJ1-1 | . | TRBV27 | TGTGCCAGCAGTTCGAAGGGATGGGGCACTGAAGCTTTCTTT | CASSSKGWGTEAFF
. | TRBJ2-7 | TRBD2 | TRBV7-2 | TGTGCCAGCAGCTTGTCCGGGACTACTATCTACGAGCAGTACTTC | CASSLSGTTIYEQYF